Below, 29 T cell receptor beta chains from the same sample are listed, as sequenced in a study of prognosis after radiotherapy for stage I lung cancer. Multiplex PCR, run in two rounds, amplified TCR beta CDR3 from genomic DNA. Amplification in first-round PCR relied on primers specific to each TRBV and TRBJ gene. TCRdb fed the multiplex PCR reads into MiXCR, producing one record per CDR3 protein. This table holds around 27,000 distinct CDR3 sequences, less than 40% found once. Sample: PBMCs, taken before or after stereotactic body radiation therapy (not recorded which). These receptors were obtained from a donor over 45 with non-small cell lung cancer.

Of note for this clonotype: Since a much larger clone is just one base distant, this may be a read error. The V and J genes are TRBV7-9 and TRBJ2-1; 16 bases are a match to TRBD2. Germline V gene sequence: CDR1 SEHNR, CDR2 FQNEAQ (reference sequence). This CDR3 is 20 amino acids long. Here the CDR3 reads CASSPKKGTSGRASYNGQFF. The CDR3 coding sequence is TGTGCCAGCAGCCCAAAAAAGGGGACTAGCGGGAGGGCCTCCTACAATGGGCAGTTCTTC.

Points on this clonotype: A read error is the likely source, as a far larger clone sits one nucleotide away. For the CDR3, the DNA is TGTGCCAGCAGCTTATATTCTAGCGTCTACGAGCAGTACTTC. Its protein product is CASSLYSSVYEQYF. The V call is TRBV7-9, the J call TRBJ2-7, with D tentatively TRBD2 (6 bases). This CDR3 has 14 amino acids. V lost 2 bases and J 3 bases, leaving 11 bases between the germline ends. Germline loops: CDR1 SEHNR, CDR2 FQNEAQ (reference sequence).

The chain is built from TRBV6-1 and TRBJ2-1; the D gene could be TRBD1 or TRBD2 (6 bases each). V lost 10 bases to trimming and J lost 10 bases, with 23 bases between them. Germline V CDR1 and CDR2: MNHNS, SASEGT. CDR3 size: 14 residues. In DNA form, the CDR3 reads TGTGCCATCAGACTGGGGGGCTTAGAGGGCGAGCAGTTCTTC. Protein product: CAIRLGGLEGEQFF.

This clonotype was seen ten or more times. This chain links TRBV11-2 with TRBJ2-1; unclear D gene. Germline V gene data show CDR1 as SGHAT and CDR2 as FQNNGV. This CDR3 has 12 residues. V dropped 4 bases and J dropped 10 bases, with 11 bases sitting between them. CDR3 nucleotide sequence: TGTGCCAGCAGCTGGCAGTATAGCGAGCAGTTCTTC. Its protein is CASSWQYSEQFF.

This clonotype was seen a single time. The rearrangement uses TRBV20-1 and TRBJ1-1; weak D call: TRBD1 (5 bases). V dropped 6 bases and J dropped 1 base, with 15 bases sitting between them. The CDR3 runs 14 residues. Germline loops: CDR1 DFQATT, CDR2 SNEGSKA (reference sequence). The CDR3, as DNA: TGCAGTGCACAACGGGTAACAGGGAACACTGAAGCTTTCTTT. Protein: CSAQRVTGNTEAFF.

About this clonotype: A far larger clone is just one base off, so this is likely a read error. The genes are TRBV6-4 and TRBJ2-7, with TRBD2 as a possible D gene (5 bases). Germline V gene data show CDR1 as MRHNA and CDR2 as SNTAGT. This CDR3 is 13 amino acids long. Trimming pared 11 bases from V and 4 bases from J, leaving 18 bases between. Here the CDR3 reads CASVMDPGYEQYF. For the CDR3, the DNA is TGTGCCTCAGTCATGGATCCGGGATACGAGCAGTACTTC.

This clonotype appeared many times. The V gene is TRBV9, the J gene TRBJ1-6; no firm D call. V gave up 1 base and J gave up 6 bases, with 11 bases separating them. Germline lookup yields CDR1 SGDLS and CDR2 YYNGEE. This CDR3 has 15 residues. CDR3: CASSVRGSVNSPLHF. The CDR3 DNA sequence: TGTGCCAGCAGCGTACGGGGTTCGGTTAATTCACCCCTCCACTTT.

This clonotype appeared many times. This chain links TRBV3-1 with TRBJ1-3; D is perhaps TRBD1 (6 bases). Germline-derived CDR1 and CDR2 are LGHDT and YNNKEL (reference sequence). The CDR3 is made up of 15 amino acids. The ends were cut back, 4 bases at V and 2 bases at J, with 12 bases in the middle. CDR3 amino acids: CASSPRDTPGNTIYF. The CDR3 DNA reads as TGTGCCAGCAGCCCACGGGACACTCCTGGAAACACCATATATTTT.

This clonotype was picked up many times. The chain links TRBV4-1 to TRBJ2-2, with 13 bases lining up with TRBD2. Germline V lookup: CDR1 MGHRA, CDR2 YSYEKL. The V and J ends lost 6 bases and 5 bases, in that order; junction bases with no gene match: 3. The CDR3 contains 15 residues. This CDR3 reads CASRPGLAGTGELFF. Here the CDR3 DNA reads TGCGCCAGCAGGCCGGGACTAGCGGGAACCGGGGAGCTGTTTTTT.

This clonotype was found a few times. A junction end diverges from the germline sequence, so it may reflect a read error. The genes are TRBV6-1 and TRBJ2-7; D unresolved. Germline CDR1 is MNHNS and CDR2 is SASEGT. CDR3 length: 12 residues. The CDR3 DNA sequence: TGTGCCAGCGGTGAAGCCGTAGGCGGGCAGTACTTC. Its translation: CASGEAVGGQYF.

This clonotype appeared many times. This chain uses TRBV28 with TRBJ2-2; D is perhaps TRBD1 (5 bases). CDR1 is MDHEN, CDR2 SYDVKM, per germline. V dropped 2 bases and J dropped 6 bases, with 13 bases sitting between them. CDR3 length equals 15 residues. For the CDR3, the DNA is TGTGCCAGCAGTTTAGGGCAGGGTTTCCCCGGGGAGCTGTTTTTT. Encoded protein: CASSLGQGFPGELFF.

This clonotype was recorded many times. CDR3 in amino acids: CASSMTGTGVYNEQFF. The CDR3 region has the DNA TGTGCCAGTAGCATGACCGGGACAGGGGTTTACAATGAGCAGTTCTTC. The rearrangement uses TRBV19 and TRBJ2-1; 10 bases fit TRBD1. This CDR3 is 16 amino acids long. The trim removed 6 bases at V and 4 bases at J, leaving 9 bases unmatched. Germline loops: CDR1 LNHDA, CDR2 SQIVND (reference sequence).

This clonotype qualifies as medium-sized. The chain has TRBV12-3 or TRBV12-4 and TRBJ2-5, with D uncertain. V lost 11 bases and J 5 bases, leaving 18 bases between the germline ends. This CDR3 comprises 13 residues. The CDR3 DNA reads TGTGCCTGTGGGTTTTCCCTAGGTGAGACCCAGTACTTC. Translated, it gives CACGFSLGETQYF.

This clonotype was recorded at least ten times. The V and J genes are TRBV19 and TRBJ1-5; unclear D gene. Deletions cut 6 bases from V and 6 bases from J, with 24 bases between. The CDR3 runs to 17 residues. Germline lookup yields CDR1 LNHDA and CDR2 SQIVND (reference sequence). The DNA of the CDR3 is TGTGCCAGTAGCTCAAGACTCGGTAACGCGCGGGGTCAGCCCCAGCATTTT. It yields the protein CASSSRLGNARGQPQHF.

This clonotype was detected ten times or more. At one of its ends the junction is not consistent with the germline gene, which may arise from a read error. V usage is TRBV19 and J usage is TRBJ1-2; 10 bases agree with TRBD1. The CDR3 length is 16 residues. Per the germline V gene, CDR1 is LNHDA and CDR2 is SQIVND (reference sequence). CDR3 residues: CTSRPGQGIPNYGYTF. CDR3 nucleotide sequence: TGTACCAGTAGACCGGGACAGGGGATTCCTAACTATGGCTACACCTTC.

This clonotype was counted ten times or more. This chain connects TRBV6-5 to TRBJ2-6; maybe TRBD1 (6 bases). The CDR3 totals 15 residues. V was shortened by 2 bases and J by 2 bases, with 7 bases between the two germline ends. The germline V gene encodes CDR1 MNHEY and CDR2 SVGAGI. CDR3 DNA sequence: TGTGCCAGCAGTTACGGGACACCTGGGGCCAACGTCCTGACTTTC. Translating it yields CASSYGTPGANVLTF.

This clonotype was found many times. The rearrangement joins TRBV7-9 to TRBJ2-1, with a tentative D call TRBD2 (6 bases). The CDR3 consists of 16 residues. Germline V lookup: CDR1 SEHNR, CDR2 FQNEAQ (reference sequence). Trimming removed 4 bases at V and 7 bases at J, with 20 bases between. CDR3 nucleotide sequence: TGTGCCAGCAGCTCGATGGGGGGTTCACAATATAATGAGCAGTTCTTC. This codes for CASSSMGGSQYNEQFF.

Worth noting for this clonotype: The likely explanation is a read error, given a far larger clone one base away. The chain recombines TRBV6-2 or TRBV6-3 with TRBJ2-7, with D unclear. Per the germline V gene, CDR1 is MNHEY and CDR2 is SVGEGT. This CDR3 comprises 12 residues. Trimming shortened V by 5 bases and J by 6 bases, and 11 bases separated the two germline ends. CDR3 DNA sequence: TGTGCCAGCAGTGAATCGCTCGTCGAGCAGTACTTC. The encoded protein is CASSESLVEQYF.

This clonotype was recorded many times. CDR3 region: CSAFKNGMNTEAFF. CDR3 coding DNA: TGCAGTGCGTTTAAGAACGGGATGAACACTGAAGCTTTCTTT. The chain recombines TRBV20-1 with TRBJ1-1; D is unclear. The germline V gene has CDR1 DFQATT and CDR2 SNEGSKA (reference sequence). Trimming took 6 bases from V and 0 from J, leaving 14 bases between them. This CDR3 is 14 amino acids long.

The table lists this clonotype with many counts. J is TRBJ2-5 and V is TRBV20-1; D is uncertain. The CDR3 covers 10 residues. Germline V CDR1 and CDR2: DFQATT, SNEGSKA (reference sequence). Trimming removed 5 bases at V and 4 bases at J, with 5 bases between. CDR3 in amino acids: CSAASETQYF. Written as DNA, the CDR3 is TGCAGTGCTGCATCAGAGACCCAGTACTTC.

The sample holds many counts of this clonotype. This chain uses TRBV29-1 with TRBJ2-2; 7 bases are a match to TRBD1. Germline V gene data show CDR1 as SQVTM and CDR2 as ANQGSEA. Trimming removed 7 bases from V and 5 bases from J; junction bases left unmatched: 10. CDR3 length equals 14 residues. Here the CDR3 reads CSGRQGLSTGELFF. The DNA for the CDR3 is TGCAGCGGTAGACAGGGCCTGAGTACCGGGGAGCTGTTTTTT.

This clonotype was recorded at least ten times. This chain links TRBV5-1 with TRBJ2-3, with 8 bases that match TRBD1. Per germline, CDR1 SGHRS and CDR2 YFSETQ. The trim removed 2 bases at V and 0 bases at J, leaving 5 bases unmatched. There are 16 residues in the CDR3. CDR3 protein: CASSFGTGQSTDTQYF. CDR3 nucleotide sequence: TGCGCCAGCAGCTTCGGGACAGGCCAGAGCACAGATACGCAGTATTTT.

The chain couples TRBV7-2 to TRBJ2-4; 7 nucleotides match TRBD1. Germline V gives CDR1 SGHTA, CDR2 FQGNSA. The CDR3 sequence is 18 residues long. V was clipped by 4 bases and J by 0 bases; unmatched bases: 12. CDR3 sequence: CASSSDRARFLAKNIQYF. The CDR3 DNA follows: TGTGCCAGCAGCTCCGACAGGGCCCGCTTCTTAGCCAAAAACATTCAGTACTTC.

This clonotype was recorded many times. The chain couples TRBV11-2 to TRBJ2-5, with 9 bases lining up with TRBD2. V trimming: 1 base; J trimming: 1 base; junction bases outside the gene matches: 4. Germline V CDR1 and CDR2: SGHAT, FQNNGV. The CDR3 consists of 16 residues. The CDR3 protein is CASSLVLRGGQETQYF. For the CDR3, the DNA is TGTGCCAGCAGCTTAGTATTGCGGGGGGGCCAAGAGACCCAGTACTTC.

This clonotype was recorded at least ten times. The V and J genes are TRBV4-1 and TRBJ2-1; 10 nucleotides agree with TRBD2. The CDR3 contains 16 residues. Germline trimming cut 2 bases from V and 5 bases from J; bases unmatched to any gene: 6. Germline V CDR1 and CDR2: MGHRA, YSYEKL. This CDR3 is CASSQLGLAVNNEQFF. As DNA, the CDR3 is TGCGCCAGCAGCCAACTCGGACTAGCGGTAAACAATGAGCAGTTCTTC.

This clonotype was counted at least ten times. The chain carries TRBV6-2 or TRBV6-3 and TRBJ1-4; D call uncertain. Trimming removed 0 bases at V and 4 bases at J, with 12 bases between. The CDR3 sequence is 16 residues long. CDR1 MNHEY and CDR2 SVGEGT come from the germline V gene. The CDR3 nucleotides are TGTGCCAGCAGTTACTCGAAAAGGCCACGTAATGAAAAACTGTTTTTT. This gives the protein CASSYSKRPRNEKLFF.

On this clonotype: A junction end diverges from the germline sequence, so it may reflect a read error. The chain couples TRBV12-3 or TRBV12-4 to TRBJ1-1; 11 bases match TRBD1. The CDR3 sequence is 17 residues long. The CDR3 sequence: CASRHLTRDRGWNEAFF. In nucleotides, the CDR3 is TGTGCCAGCAGACACCTCACACGGGACAGGGGGTGGAATGAAGCCTTCTTT.

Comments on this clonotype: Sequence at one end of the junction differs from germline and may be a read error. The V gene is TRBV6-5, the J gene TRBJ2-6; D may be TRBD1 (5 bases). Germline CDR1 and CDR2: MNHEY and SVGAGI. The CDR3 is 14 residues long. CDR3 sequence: CASSYLGHSNVLTF. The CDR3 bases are TGTGCCAGCAGCTACTTAGGACATAGTAACGTCCTGACTTTC.

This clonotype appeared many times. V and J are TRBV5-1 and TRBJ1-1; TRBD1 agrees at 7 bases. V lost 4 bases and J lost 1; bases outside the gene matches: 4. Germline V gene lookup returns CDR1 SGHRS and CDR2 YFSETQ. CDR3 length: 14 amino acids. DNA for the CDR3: TGCGCCAGCAGCCCACAGGGGACGAACACTGAAGCTTTCTTT. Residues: CASSPQGTNTEAFF.